Listed below are T cell receptor beta chains from one sample, sequenced in a study of cytomegalovirus exposure and HLA in healthy donors. TCRdb's copy holds only in-frame clones and misses some; the assay was immunoSEQ multiplex PCR. This table holds approximately 88,000 clones, over 70% found once. Sequenced sample: PBMCs. The receptors come from a man aged 18 to 29 in good health and CMV-seropositive. The CDR3 runs from the conserved cysteine through the conserved F or W. The order of the fields is D gene, V gene, J gene, clone size, CDR3 protein. A D gene is named only where the DNA matches it firmly. Size is omitted from some rows. Given values are once, few, many or a class for expanded clones.

>TRBD1|TRBV18|TRBJ1-2|.
CASSFQGAGGYTF
>TRBD1|TRBV29-1|TRBJ2-3|.
CSVQGAADTQYF
>TRBD1|TRBV29-1|TRBJ1-5|.
CSVGTGLNQPQHF
>TRBD1|TRBV9|TRBJ2-5|.
CASSRPGGVETQYF
>TRBD1|TRBV6-5|TRBJ1-2|.
CASSYSGTGNYGYTF
>TRBD1|TRBV6-6|TRBJ2-4|.
CASTGTGLAKNIQYF
>.|TRBV5-1|TRBJ2-3|.
CASSGFTASADTQYF
>.|TRBV2|TRBJ2-7|.
CASSGGSVVFYEQYF
>TRBD1|TRBV2|TRBJ2-5|.
CASRGTGGTETQYF
>.|TRBV2|TRBJ1-5|.
CASSVEASNQPQHF
>.|TRBV7-6|TRBJ2-5|.
CASSLGGRERGETQYF
>.|TRBV27|TRBJ1-1|.
CASSFNRNTEAFF
>.|TRBV30|TRBJ1-1|.
CAWKCGGGRWTEAFF
>.|TRBV23-1|TRBJ2-1|.
CASSQDRGYNEQFF
>.|TRBV11-2|TRBJ1-1|.
CASSPTGVRTEAFF
>TRBD1|TRBV27|TRBJ1-2|.
CASSSTGVGYTF
>.|TRBV9|TRBJ2-2|.
CASSVALRAAGTRGNTGELFF
>.|TRBV29-1|TRBJ2-3|.
CSVLGLPTDTQYF
>.|TRBV2|TRBJ2-2|.
CASKNRGGELFF
>.|TRBV4-1|TRBJ2-3|few
CASSPREARTDTQYF
>TRBD2|TRBV7-8|TRBJ2-7|once
CASSTIAGAFYYEQYF
>.|TRBV7-6|TRBJ1-4|few
CASSPRYKSTNEKLFF
>.|TRBV11-1|TRBJ2-7|.
CASSLVTDSHEQYF
>.|TRBV7-9|TRBJ1-1|.
CASSFAPREAEAFF
>.|TRBV6-1|TRBJ2-3|.
CASRRYLSTDTQYF
>TRBD2|TRBV29-1|TRBJ2-7|.
CSVASGSLSEQYF
>.|TRBV28|TRBJ2-7|.
CASSSVSSYEQYF
>TRBD2|TRBV6-4|TRBJ2-5|.
CASSDCLAGGVETQYF
>.|TRBV5-5|TRBJ2-7|few
CASSLLSSYEQYF
>.|TRBV18|TRBJ2-7|once
CASSPELRYEQYF
>TRBD1|TRBV18|TRBJ1-2|.
CASSQDRAQIYGYTF
>.|TRBV7-8|TRBJ1-1|.
CASSLGLTNTEAFF
>.|TRBV6-1|TRBJ1-5|.
CASSEGGLNQPQHF
>.|TRBV29-1|TRBJ2-6|.
CSVEGATGANVLTF
>TRBD1|TRBV7-8|TRBJ2-1|once
CASWPGTGSSEQFF
>.|TRBV6-4|TRBJ2-2|.
CASSLEEGSPAGELFF
>.|TRBV5-1|TRBJ2-3|.
CASSLSGPGTDTQYF
>.|TRBV6-5|TRBJ1-1|.
CASGQGVLMGTEAFF
>TRBD2|TRBV29-1|TRBJ2-7|once
CSVEEDLAGVTYEQYF
>.|TRBV13|TRBJ2-1|.
CASSLESGTDEQFF
>TRBD1|TRBV25-1|TRBJ1-1|once
CASSPEGGQPEAFF
>.|TRBV15|TRBJ1-1|.
CATVSGTNTEAFF
>TRBD1|TRBV5-4|TRBJ1-5|.
CASSFWDSGQPQHF
>.|TRBV19|TRBJ2-1|.
CALVESGQFF
>.|TRBV7-8|TRBJ1-5|.
CASSFFRAEHQPQHF
>.|TRBV15|TRBJ2-6|.
CATSLDRTGANVLTF
>.|TRBV27|TRBJ1-5|.
CASSFVGNQPQHF
>.|TRBV4-1|TRBJ1-1|.
CASSHRDTMNTEAFF
>TRBD1|TRBV28|TRBJ2-7|.
CASRPGTGAVYEQYF
>.|TRBV2|TRBJ2-3|.
CAAPGLSGTDTQYF
>.|TRBV6-1|TRBJ2-1|.
CASSGGKAWNEQFF
>TRBD1|TRBV29-1|TRBJ2-7|.
CSVGQGAYEQYF
>TRBD1|TRBV28|TRBJ2-7|.
CASSGTRTGGSEQYF
>.|TRBV19|TRBJ2-5|.
CATSGRGETQYF
>.|TRBV6-5|TRBJ1-1|.
CASSPRSGNEAFF
>.|TRBV11-1|TRBJ1-2|.
CASSLSQGNYGYTF
>.|TRBV11-2|TRBJ2-7|.
CASSFGVEQYF